Following are 8 T cell receptor beta chains from one sample sequenced in a study of technical replicates of blood from a few donors. Sequencing used immunoSEQ multiplex PCR; TCRdb keeps in-frame clones, though not all of them. The sample consists of about 88,000 clones, around 92% of them appearing once. Source material: T cells isolated from PBMCs. The receptor source for this set is a human donor in good health.

The rearrangement joins TRBV13 to TRBJ2-1, with 14 positions matching TRBD2. V was pared by 6 bases and J by 8 bases, with 6 bases of the junction left unmatched. This CDR3 spans 15 amino acids. The germline V gene encodes CDR1 PRHDT and CDR2 FYEKMQ (reference sequence). This CDR3 reads CASSRTSGGNHEQFF. CDR3 nucleotide sequence: TGTGCCAGCAGTCGGACTAGCGGGGGGAACCATGAGCAGTTCTTC.

The J gene is TRBJ2-7, the V gene TRBV9, with D possibly matching TRBD1 (5 bases). Germline CDR1 SGDLS, CDR2 YYNGEE. CDR3 length: 16 residues. Trimming took off 4 bases at V and 5 bases at J, with 22 bases between the two ends. Here the CDR3 DNA reads TGTGCCAGCAGCAGAGACTCAGGGTCGTGGGTGGACGAGCAGTACTTC. Amino acids: CASSRDSGSWVDEQYF.

The chain couples TRBV7-9 to TRBJ2-3; D may be TRBD2 (5 bases). The CDR3 extends over 16 amino acids. V shed 1 base and J shed 4 bases, with 15 bases lying between them. Germline CDR1 and CDR2: SEHNR and FQNEAQ (reference sequence). The CDR3 DNA follows: TGTGCCAGCAGCTTAGGTTTGGCTAGCACGGCAGATACGCAGTATTTT. It is translated as CASSLGLASTADTQYF.

This clone was observed a single time. This chain links TRBV19 with TRBJ2-1; 8 bases are shared with TRBD2. The germline gives CDR1 LNHDA, CDR2 SQIVND (reference sequence). This CDR3 has 14 residues. The V segment lost 11 bases and the J segment 10 bases; nucleotides outside the gene matches: 16. CDR3 sequence: CASHMGLGEGEQFF. In DNA form, the CDR3 reads TGTGCCTCGCACATGGGACTAGGGGAGGGGGAGCAGTTCTTC.

V gene TRBV19 combines with J gene TRBJ2-3, with 9 bases that match TRBD2. From germline, CDR1 is LNHDA and CDR2 SQIVND (reference sequence). The CDR3 contains 15 residues. V shed 5 bases, J shed 2 bases, and the junction held 5 bases outside the gene matches. Here the CDR3 DNA reads TGTGCCAGTAGTCCTAGCGGGGTCCACACAGATACGCAGTATTTT. Its translation: CASSPSGVHTDTQYF.

The V call is TRBV5-1, the J call TRBJ1-1, with D possibly being TRBD1 (6 bases). The germline V gene encodes CDR1 SGHRS and CDR2 YFSETQ. The V end lost 4 bases, the J end lost 1 base, and 11 bases lay between the germline ends. The CDR3 totals 14 residues. Here the CDR3 DNA reads TGCGCCAGCAGCCGGACAGCTACGAACACTGAAGCTTTCTTT. This gives the protein CASSRTATNTEAFF.

This chain connects TRBV11-2 to TRBJ2-6; no reliable D call. This CDR3 has 17 amino acids. Germline loops: CDR1 SGHAT, CDR2 FQNNGV. The V and J ends lost 1 base and 1 base respectively, with 11 bases between them. The CDR3, as DNA: TGTGCCAGCAGCTTAGCCCCCAGATTTTCTGGGGCCAACGTCCTGACTTTC. It specifies CASSLAPRFSGANVLTF.

The CDR3: CASRKTGDSPLHF. The CDR3 DNA follows: TGTGCCAGTAGGAAGACAGGGGATTCACCCCTCCACTTT. The chain carries TRBV19 and TRBJ1-6, with 8 bases fitting TRBD1. J lost 8 bases, V lost 6 bases, and 3 bases had no gene match. The CDR3 runs 13 residues. Germline V gene lookup returns CDR1 LNHDA and CDR2 SQIVND (reference sequence).